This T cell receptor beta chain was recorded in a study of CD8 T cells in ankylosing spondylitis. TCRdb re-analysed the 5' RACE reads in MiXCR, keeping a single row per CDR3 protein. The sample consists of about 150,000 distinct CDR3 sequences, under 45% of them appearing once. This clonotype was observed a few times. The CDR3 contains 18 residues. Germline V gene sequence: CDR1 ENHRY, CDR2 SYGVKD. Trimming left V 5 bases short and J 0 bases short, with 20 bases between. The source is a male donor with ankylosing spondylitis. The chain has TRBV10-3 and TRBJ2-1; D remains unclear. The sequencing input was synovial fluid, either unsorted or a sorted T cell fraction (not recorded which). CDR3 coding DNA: TGTGCCATCAGTAGGCGACGGACCCCTTACAGCTCCTACAATGAGCAGTTCTTC. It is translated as CAISRRRTPYSSYNEQFF.